This T cell receptor (beta chain) was found in a study of cytomegalovirus exposure and HLA in healthy donors. V was shortened by 0 bases and J by 0 bases, with 14 bases between the two germline ends. This CDR3 is 17 amino acids long. Germline CDR1 reads LGHNA; CDR2 reads YSLEER. The assay was immunoSEQ multiplex PCR, and TCRdb's table has in-frame clones only and misses some. The data contain 250,000 to 300,000 clones, around 91% of them singletons. This chain uses TRBV4-3 with TRBJ1-1; D gene unclear. The receptor was derived from a woman younger than 35 in good health and CMV-seronegative. Source material: PBMCs. CDR3 nucleotide sequence: TGCGCCAGCAGCCAAGATCTTGTTGCGTTTATGAACACTGAAGCTTTCTTT. Its translation is CASSQDLVAFMNTEAFF.